This paragraph reports one T cell receptor (beta chain). The CDR3 totals 15 residues. Germline-derived CDR1 and CDR2 are MNHNY and SVGAGI (reference sequence). The V segment lost 8 bases and the J segment 3 bases; nucleotides outside the gene matches: 6. Sequencing used immunoSEQ multiplex PCR; TCRdb keeps in-frame clones, though not all of them. The sample lists approximately 90,000 clones, more than 80% occurring once. This record belongs to a study of Tregs in tolerant kidney transplant recipients. The rearrangement joins TRBV6-6 to TRBJ1-5; TRBD1 matches at 11 bases. The origin of this receptor is a human donor in good health. What was sequenced was CD8+ T cells from blood. DNA of the CDR3: TGTGCCAGCTGCGGACAGGGGGCAATCAATCAGCCCCAGCATTTT. It specifies CASCGQGAINQPQHF.